Described below is a single TCR beta chain sequence and its context. The ends lost 5 bases at V and 4 bases at J; junction bases unmatched: 11. CDR3 length: 16 residues. Germline V gene data show CDR1 as LGHDT and CDR2 as YNNKEL (reference sequence). Authors' analysis steps: By means of reference gene primer amplification, nucleated cell counts were estimated. Some clones are missing from TCRdb's copy, which holds only in-frame ones; the method was immunoSEQ multiplex PCR. That table supplies the V and J calls and clone size; D and trimming were determined from the DNA. The sample shows some 290,000 clones, over 85% of them seen only once. This sample is part of a study of blood T cell repertoires in COVID-19. Across the study: Acute and convalescent COVID-19 samples came from the United States, Italy and Spain.

The chain has TRBV3-1 (or the pseudogene TRBV3-2) and TRBJ2-3, with 8 bases aligning to TRBD1. The sequence was obtained from a woman aged 25 to 45 who had recovered from COVID-19. The sequencing input was PBMCs or T cells enriched from blood (not recorded which). The CDR3 spells CASSSWDRRRPDTQYF. CDR3 nucleotides: TGTGCCAGCAGCTCTTGGGACAGGAGGCGCCCAGATACGCAGTATTTT.